The 21 T cell receptor beta chains below were found in one sample sequenced in a study of PD-1 blockade in mismatch repair-deficient tumors. Only in-frame clones appear in the TCRdb table, and some are missing; sequencing was by immunoSEQ multiplex PCR. The table lists some 120,000 clones, approximately 80% of them singletons. The sequences come from peripheral blood, collected approximately 64 weeks after starting pembrolizumab. The receptors originated from an adult with mismatch repair-deficient cancer.

This chain uses TRBV7-8 with TRBJ1-3; D remains ambiguous. The CDR3 runs 14 residues. V dropped 1 base and J dropped 2 bases, with 6 bases sitting between them. CDR1 SGHVS and CDR2 FQNEAQ come from the germline V gene. CDR3 in DNA: TGTGCCAGCAGCTTAGAACAGACTGGAAACACCATATATTTT. Protein product: CASSLEQTGNTIYF.

This clone was counted between two and nine times. The gene calls are TRBV19 and TRBJ1-1; D unresolved. The CDR3 extends over 12 amino acids. The ends were cut back, 6 bases at V and 11 bases at J, with 16 bases in the middle. The V gene's germline CDR1 is LNHDA and CDR2 SQIVND (reference sequence). The CDR3 DNA reads as TGTGCCAGTAGCGACCTGCTTAGGGATGCTTTCTTT. Protein: CASSDLLRDAFF. The whole variable domain, remainder taken from reference TRBV19 and TRBJ1-1, is DGGITQSPKYLFRKEGQNVTLSCEQNLNHDAMYWYRQDPGQGLRLIYYSQIVNDFQKGDIAEGYSVSREKKESFPLTVTSAQKNPTAFYLCASSDLLRDAFFGQGTRLTVV.

The CDR3 region is CSVGRGTDHEQYF. The CDR3, as DNA: TGCAGCGTTGGAAGGGGCACGGACCACGAGCAGTACTTC. V is TRBV29-1 and J is TRBJ2-7, with a tentative D call TRBD1 (5 bases). This CDR3 is 13 amino acids long. V was cut by 4 bases and J by 5 bases, with 15 bases left in between. Germline V CDR1 and CDR2: SQVTM, ANQGSEA.

The chain is built from TRBV7-8 and TRBJ1-1; D may be TRBD1 (5 bases). Germline CDR1 SGHVS, CDR2 FQNEAQ. The CDR3 contains 13 residues. Trimming cost V 2 bases and J 7 bases, with 11 bases left between them. CDR3 nucleotides: TGTGCCAGCAGCTTACTTGGCAGGGATGAAGCTTTCTTT. Its protein is CASSLLGRDEAFF. The full variable domain, its missing parts supplied by reference TRBV7-8 and TRBJ1-1, is GAGVSQSPRYKVAKRGQDVALRCDPISGHVSLFWYQQALGQGPEFLTYFQNEAQLDKSGLPSDRFFAERPEGSVSTLKIQRTQQEDSAVYLCASSLLGRDEAFFGQGTRLTVV.

This chain links TRBV6-1 with TRBJ1-1; D perhaps matches TRBD1 (5 bases). The CDR3 contains 12 residues. V was pared by 8 bases and J by 4 bases, with 11 bases between. Germline V gives CDR1 MNHNS, CDR2 SASEGT. The CDR3 sequence: CASFSGGTEAFF. CDR3 bases: TGTGCCAGCTTCTCCGGGGGCACTGAAGCTTTCTTT.

The V call is TRBV27, the J call TRBJ2-1, with 9 bases lining up with TRBD2. With 5 bases clipped from V and 12 bases from J, the junction kept 5 bases outside the gene matches. There are 12 residues in the CDR3. Germline CDR1 reads MNHEY; CDR2 reads SMNVEV (reference sequence). CDR3 protein: CASSGGLAGQFF. Here the CDR3 DNA reads TGTGCCAGCAGTGGGGGACTAGCTGGGCAGTTCTTC.

V is TRBV5-6 and J is TRBJ2-5, with 13 bases that match TRBD2. The length of the CDR3 is 16 residues. The V gene's germline CDR1 is SGHDT and CDR2 YYEEEE. The V and J ends lost 4 bases and 2 bases, in that order; junction bases with no gene match: 5. CDR3 in DNA: TGTGCCAGCAGCACCCGACTAGCGGGAGGACAAGAGACCCAGTACTTC. Translating it yields CASSTRLAGGQETQYF. Together with reference TRBV5-6 and TRBJ2-5, the CDR3 gives the full variable domain: DAGVTQSPTHLIKTRGQQVTLRCSPKSGHDTVSWYQQALGQGPQFIFQYYEEEERQRGNFPDRFSGHQFPNYSSELNVNALLLGDSALYLCASSTRLAGGQETQYFGPGTRLLVL.

This clone was recorded many times. The sample has other DNA sequences that encode this CDR3 too. The CDR3 coding sequence is TGTGCCAGCACTGGGTACACTGAAGCTTTCTTT. It is translated as CASTGYTEAFF. The rearrangement joins TRBV27 to TRBJ1-1; D is unresolved. V lost 7 bases and J 3 bases, leaving 6 bases between the germline ends. Germline CDR1 MNHEY, CDR2 SMNVEV (reference sequence). CDR3 size: 11 residues.

The chain links TRBV6-6 to TRBJ2-7; TRBD2 might be the D (5 bases). V was pared by 4 bases and J by 6 bases, with 16 bases between. The CDR3 consists of 14 residues. Germline CDR1 reads MNHNY; CDR2 reads SVGAGI (reference sequence). This CDR3 is CASSSSVGEGEQYF. For the CDR3, the DNA is TGTGCCAGCAGTTCGTCGGTAGGTGAGGGCGAGCAGTACTTC.

This chain joins TRBV5-1 and TRBJ1-5; D is unclear. Germline V gene sequence: CDR1 SGHRS, CDR2 YFSETQ. CDR3 length: 15 residues. V was clipped by 0 bases and J by 6 bases, with 13 bases between them. Here the CDR3 reads CASSLGASGSQPQHF. In nucleotides, the CDR3 is TGCGCCAGCAGCTTGGGAGCGAGTGGTTCTCAGCCCCAGCATTTT.

The rearrangement joins TRBV15 to TRBJ2-7; TRBD2 aligns across 7 bases. The CDR3 totals 16 residues. Germline-derived CDR1 and CDR2 are LNHNV and YYDKDF (reference sequence). Germline trimming cut 2 bases from V and 2 bases from J; bases unmatched to any gene: 9. The CDR3 spells CATSRTPPGRTYEQYF. In DNA form, the CDR3 reads TGTGCCACCAGCAGAACGCCCCCCGGGAGGACCTACGAGCAGTACTTC.

This clone has just a few counts. The chain employs TRBV9 and TRBJ2-7; 9 bases align to TRBD2. CDR3 length equals 16 residues. Losses at the gene ends were 4 bases for V and 4 bases for J; bases not matched to a gene: 12. Germline CDR1 and CDR2: SGDLS and YYNGEE. The CDR3 DNA reads TGTGCCAGCAGCCCATCAGGTGGTAGCGGGAGTTACGAGCAGTACTTC. Protein: CASSPSGGSGSYEQYF.

CDR3 sequence: CASSYRTISPWDTQYF. The CDR3 nucleotides read TGTGCCAGCAGTTACCGGACTATAAGTCCGTGGGATACGCAGTATTTT. The chain joins TRBV6-5 to TRBJ2-3; maybe TRBD2 (6 bases). The V end lost 2 bases, the J end lost 6 bases, and 18 bases lay between the germline ends. Per the germline V gene, CDR1 is MNHEY and CDR2 is SVGAGI. This CDR3 is built from 16 residues.

V gene TRBV7-9 combines with J gene TRBJ2-1, with 8 nucleotides matching TRBD2. Trimming cost V 8 bases and J 5 bases; bases outside gene matches: 5. The germline V gene encodes CDR1 SEHNR and CDR2 FQNEAQ (reference sequence). This CDR3 spans 13 amino acids. Written as DNA, the CDR3 is TGTGCCAGCGACCGGGAGGGCCACAATGAGCAGTTCTTC. Translated, it gives CASDREGHNEQFF.

The gene calls are TRBV4-1 and TRBJ2-5; D not resolved. The CDR3 sequence is 11 residues long. CDR1 and CDR2 from the germline V gene are MGHRA and YSYEKL. The ends were cut back, 1 base at V and 7 bases at J, with 4 bases in the middle. The CDR3: CASSQAGTQYF. The CDR3 region has the DNA TGCGCCAGCAGCCAAGCTGGGACCCAGTACTTC.

This chain links TRBV27 with TRBJ2-7; D may be TRBD2 (5 bases). CDR1 MNHEY and CDR2 SMNVEV come from the germline V gene (reference sequence). This CDR3 region has 14 residues. Deletions cut 4 bases from V and 0 bases from J, with 10 bases between. The CDR3 loop reads CASSYSAGSYEQYF. The CDR3 DNA sequence: TGTGCCAGCAGTTATAGCGCGGGCTCCTACGAGCAGTACTTC.

This clone was recorded a few times. V and J are TRBV27 and TRBJ2-7; D not certain. V was clipped by 5 bases and J by 4 bases, with 6 bases between them. From germline, CDR1 is MNHEY and CDR2 SMNVEV (reference sequence). The CDR3 runs 11 residues. In DNA form, the CDR3 reads TGTGCCAGCAGTCTCGGGTACGAGCAGTACTTC. It specifies CASSLGYEQYF.

J is TRBJ2-5 and V is TRBV19, with TRBD1 identical over 9 bases. The V gene's germline CDR1 is LNHDA and CDR2 SQIVND (reference sequence). V dropped 6 bases and J dropped 1; count of bases not matched to a gene: 6. CDR3 length equals 15 residues. Here the CDR3 reads CASSLWTGAQETQYF. Written as DNA, the CDR3 is TGTGCCAGTAGCCTCTGGACAGGGGCCCAAGAGACCCAGTACTTC.

This clone was picked up a small number of times. Germline and junction disagree at one end, which may indicate a read error. V is TRBV18 and J is TRBJ2-7; 7 bases align to TRBD1. CDR1 is KGHSH and CDR2 is LQKENI in the germline V gene. The CDR3 has 13 amino acids. This CDR3 is CASSQLADRALLF. CDR3 bases: TGTGCCAGCTCACAACTGGCAGACAGGGCCCTCCTCTTC.

This chain joins TRBV5-6 and TRBJ2-7, with 7 bases identical to TRBD2. V was pared by 7 bases and J by 3 bases, with 7 bases of the junction left unmatched. CDR1 is SGHDT, CDR2 YYEEEE, per germline. This CDR3 comprises 13 residues. The CDR3 DNA follows: TGTGCCAGCTCCTATGCTAGCGGCTACGAGCAGTACTTC. Translated: CASSYASGYEQYF.

J is TRBJ2-3 and V is TRBV15, with 13 bases matching TRBD2. CDR3 size: 18 residues. Losses at the gene ends were 4 bases for V and 4 bases for J; bases not matched to a gene: 11. Germline CDR1 is LNHNV and CDR2 is YYDKDF (reference sequence). The CDR3 coding sequence is TGTGCCACCAGCATAACCGGGACTAGCGGGAAATTCGCAGATACGCAGTATTTT. This sequence encodes CATSITGTSGKFADTQYF.